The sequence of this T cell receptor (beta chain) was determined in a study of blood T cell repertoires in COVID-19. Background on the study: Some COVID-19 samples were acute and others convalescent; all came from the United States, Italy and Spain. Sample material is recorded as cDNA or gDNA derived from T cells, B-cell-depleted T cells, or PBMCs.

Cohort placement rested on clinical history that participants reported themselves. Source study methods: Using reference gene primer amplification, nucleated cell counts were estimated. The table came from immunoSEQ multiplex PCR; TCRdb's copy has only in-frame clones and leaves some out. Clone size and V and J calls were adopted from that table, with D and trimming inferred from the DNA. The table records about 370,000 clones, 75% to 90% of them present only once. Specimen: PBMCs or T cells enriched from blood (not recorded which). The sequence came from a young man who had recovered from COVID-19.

The CDR3 protein is CAWTGTGREAFF. The CDR3 DNA reads as TGTGCCTGGACCGGGACAGGCCGTGAAGCTTTCTTT. The chain has TRBV30 and TRBJ1-1, with 8 bases fitting TRBD1. This CDR3 spans 12 amino acids. Germline loops: CDR1 GTSNPN, CDR2 SVGIG (reference sequence). The ends lost 4 bases at V and 7 bases at J; junction bases unmatched: 5.